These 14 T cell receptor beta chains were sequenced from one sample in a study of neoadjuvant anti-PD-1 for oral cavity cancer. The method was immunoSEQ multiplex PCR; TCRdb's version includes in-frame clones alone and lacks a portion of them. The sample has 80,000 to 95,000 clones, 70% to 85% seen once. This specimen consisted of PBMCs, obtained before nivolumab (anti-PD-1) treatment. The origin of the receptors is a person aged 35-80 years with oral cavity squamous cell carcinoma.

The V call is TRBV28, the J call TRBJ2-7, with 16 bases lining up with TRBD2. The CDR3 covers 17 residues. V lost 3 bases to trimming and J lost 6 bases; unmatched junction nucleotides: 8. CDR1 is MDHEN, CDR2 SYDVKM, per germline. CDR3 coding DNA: TGTGCCAGCAGTTTGGCCGGGACTAGCGGGAGGGTGGCCGAGCAGTACTTC. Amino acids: CASSLAGTSGRVAEQYF. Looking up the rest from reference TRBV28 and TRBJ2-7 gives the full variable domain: DVKVTQSSRYLVKRTGEKVFLECVQDMDHENMFWYRQDPGLGLRLIYFSYDVKMKEKGDIPEGYSVSREKKERFSLILESASTNQTSMYLCASSLAGTSGRVAEQYFGPGTRLTVT.

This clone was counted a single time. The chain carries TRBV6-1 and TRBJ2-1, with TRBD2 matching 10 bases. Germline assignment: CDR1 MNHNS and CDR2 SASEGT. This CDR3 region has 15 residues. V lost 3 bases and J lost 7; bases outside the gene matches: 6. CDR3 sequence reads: CASSDLAGVLNEQFF. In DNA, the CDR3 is TGTGCCAGCAGTGACCTAGCGGGAGTATTGAATGAGCAGTTCTTC.

Here the CDR3 reads CASSQDSSGIAKNIQYF. The CDR3 DNA reads as TGCGCCAGCAGCCAAGATTCTAGCGGGATAGCCAAAAACATTCAGTACTTC. This chain connects TRBV4-1 to TRBJ2-4, with 9 bases that match TRBD2. V trimming: 0 bases; J trimming: 0 bases; junction bases outside the gene matches: 3. The CDR3 contains 17 residues. CDR1 and CDR2 from the germline V gene are MGHRA and YSYEKL.

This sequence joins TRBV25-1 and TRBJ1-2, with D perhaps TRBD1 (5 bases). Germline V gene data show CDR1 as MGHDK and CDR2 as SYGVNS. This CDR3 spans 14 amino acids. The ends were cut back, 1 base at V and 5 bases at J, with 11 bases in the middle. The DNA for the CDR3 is TGTGCCAGCAGTGAATTGTTGGGGGGATATGGCTACACCTTC. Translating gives CASSELLGGYGYTF.

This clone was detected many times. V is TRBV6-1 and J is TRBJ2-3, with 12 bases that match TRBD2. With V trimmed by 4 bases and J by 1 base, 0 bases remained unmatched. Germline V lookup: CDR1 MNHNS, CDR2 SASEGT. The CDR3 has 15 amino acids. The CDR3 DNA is TGTGCCAGCAGTGGACTAGCGGGAGGCACAGATACGCAGTATTTT. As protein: CASSGLAGGTDTQYF.

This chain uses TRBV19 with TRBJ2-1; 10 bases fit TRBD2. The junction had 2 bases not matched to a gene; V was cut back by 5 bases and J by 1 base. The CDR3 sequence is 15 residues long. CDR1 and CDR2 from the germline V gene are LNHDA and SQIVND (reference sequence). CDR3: CASSLLAGSYNEQFF. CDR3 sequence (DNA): TGTGCCAGTAGTCTACTAGCGGGGTCCTACAATGAGCAGTTCTTC. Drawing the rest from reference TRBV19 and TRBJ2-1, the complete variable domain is DGGITQSPKYLFRKEGQNVTLSCEQNLNHDAMYWYRQDPGQGLRLIYYSQIVNDFQKGDIAEGYSVSREKKESFPLTVTSAQKNPTAFYLCASSLLAGSYNEQFFGPGTRLTVL.

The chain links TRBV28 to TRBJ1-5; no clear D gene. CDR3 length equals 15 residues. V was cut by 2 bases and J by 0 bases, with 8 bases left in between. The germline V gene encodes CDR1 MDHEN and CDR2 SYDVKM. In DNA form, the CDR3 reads TGTGCCAGCAGTTTAGTCCGGGATAGCAATCAGCCCCAGCATTTT. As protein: CASSLVRDSNQPQHF. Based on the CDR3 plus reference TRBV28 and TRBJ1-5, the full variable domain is DVKVTQSSRYLVKRTGEKVFLECVQDMDHENMFWYRQDPGLGLRLIYFSYDVKMKEKGDIPEGYSVSREKKERFSLILESASTNQTSMYLCASSLVRDSNQPQHFGDGTRLSIL.

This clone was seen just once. The CDR3 sequence: CASSKASQATEAFF. DNA for the CDR3: TGTGCCAGTAGTAAGGCCAGCCAGGCCACTGAAGCTTTCTTT. The chain couples TRBV19 to TRBJ1-1; D call uncertain. The CDR3 extends over 14 amino acids. Germline CDR1 LNHDA, CDR2 SQIVND (reference sequence). The V gene lost 4 bases and the J gene lost 4 bases, with 13 bases spanning the gap. Supplemented by reference TRBV19 and TRBJ1-1, the full variable domain reads DGGITQSPKYLFRKEGQNVTLSCEQNLNHDAMYWYRQDPGQGLRLIYYSQIVNDFQKGDIAEGYSVSREKKESFPLTVTSAQKNPTAFYLCASSKASQATEAFFGQGTRLTVV.

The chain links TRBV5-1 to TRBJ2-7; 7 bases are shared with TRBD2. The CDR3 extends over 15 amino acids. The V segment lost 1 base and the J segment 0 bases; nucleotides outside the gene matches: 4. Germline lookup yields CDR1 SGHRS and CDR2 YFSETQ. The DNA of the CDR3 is TGCGCCAGCAGCTTGATGGGCGGGAGCTCCTACGAGCAGTACTTC. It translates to CASSLMGGSSYEQYF.

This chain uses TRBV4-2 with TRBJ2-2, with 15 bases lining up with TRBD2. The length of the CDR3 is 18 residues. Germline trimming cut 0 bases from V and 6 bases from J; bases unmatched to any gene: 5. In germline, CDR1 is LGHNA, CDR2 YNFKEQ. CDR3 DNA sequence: TGTGCCAGCAGCCAAGATCCGGGACTAGCGGGAGGCGCCGGGGAGCTGTTTTTT. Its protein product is CASSQDPGLAGGAGELFF.

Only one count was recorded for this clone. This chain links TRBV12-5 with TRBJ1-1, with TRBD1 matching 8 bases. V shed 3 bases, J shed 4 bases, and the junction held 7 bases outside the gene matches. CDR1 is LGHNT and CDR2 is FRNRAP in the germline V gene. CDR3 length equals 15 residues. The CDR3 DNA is TGTGCTAGTGGTTTTAACAGGGGGTTCGGCACTGAAGCTTTCTTT. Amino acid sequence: CASGFNRGFGTEAFF.

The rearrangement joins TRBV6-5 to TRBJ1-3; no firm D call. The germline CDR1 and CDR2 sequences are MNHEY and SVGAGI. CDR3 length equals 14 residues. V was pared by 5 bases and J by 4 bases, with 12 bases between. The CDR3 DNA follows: TGTGCCAGCAGTGGTACGGGGTTAGGAAACACCATATATTTT. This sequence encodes CASSGTGLGNTIYF.

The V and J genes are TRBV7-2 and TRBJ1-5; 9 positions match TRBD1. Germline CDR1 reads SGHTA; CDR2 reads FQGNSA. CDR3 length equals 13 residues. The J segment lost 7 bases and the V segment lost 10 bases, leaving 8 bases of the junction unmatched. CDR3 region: CATADRGGQPQHF. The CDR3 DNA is TGTGCCACCGCGGACAGGGGAGGCCAGCCCCAGCATTTT.

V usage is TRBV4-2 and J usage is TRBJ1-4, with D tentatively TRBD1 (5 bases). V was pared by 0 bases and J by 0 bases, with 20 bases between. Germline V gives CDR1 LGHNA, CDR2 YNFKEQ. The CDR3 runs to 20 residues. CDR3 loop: CASSQDPTTGSFATNEKLFF. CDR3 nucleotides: TGTGCCAGCAGCCAAGACCCTACTACAGGCTCCTTTGCAACTAATGAAAAACTGTTTTTT.